The 3 T cell receptor beta chains below come from one sample, sequenced in a study of T cell responses to AZD1222 COVID-19 vaccine (dated by TCRdb to the early 2020s). Per the publication, the time point label means: about 28 days (+/-7) after the second vaccine dose. Receptors were amplified or captured by the immunoSEQ multiplex PCR assay. TCRdb re-hosts the immuneACCESS table, in-frame sequences only. Its copies lack some clones; in the studies checked, an unresolved V gene accounts for under half of them, and the cause for the rest is not known. For this sample there are about 50,000 clones; approximately 80% appear just once. Of the sample, just under 5% falls within the top ten clones. The specimen comprised peripheral blood, sampled 28 days after the second AZD1222 dose. All receptors derive from an adult who received the AZD1222 COVID-19 vaccine.

This chain joins TRBV9 and TRBJ1-6, with D maybe TRBD1 (5 bases). Trimming left V 0 bases short and J 10 bases short, with 11 bases between. Per the germline V gene, CDR1 is SGDLS and CDR2 is YYNGEE. CDR3 length: 14 residues. The CDR3 sequence is CASSVDLRGSPLHF. The CDR3 nucleotides read TGTGCCAGCAGCGTAGATCTGAGGGGATCACCCCTCCACTTT.

The CDR3 sequence is CASSMTGHGVQFF. The CDR3, as DNA: TGTGCCAGTAGTATGACAGGCCACGGTGTGCAGTTCTTC. V usage is TRBV19 and J usage is TRBJ2-1; D may be TRBD1 (6 bases). Trimming cost V 3 bases and J 12 bases, with 15 bases left between them. CDR3 length: 13 amino acids. Germline-derived CDR1 and CDR2 are LNHDA and SQIVND (reference sequence).

This clone was counted between two and nine times. J is TRBJ1-3 and V is TRBV4-1, with a tentative D call TRBD1 (6 bases). The CDR3 runs to 15 residues. Germline loops: CDR1 MGHRA, CDR2 YSYEKL. The V end was cut by 0 bases, the J end by 9 bases, with 15 bases between. CDR3 nucleotide sequence: TGCGCCAGCAGCCAAGACCAGGGGCGGGACCCCACCATATATTTT. This translates into CASSQDQGRDPTIYF.